The clone carrying this T cell receptor (beta chain) was seen ten or more times. Its antigen is unidentified. The record originates from a study of CD8 T cells in ankylosing spondylitis. General study points: Disease-associated clonotypes exhibited CD8+ identity and were relatively infrequent in peripheral blood. As reported, disease-linked clones showed significant enrichment in matched ankylosing spondylitis synovial fluid. Some motif variants had been reported before (in reactive arthritis synovial fluid and blood). Roughly eight highly homologous variants formed a TCR beta motif that appeared characteristic of ankylosing spondylitis blood.

It was by quantitative 5'-RACE with molecular barcodes that TCR beta libraries were made. TCRdb fed the 5' RACE reads into MiXCR, producing one record per CDR3 protein. Found here are fewer than 550,000 distinct CDR3 sequences, about 5.2% of them singletons; the top ten hold under 4.5%. Germline V gene data show CDR1 as ENHRY and CDR2 as SYGVKD. With V trimmed by 0 bases and J by 1 base, 7 bases remained unmatched. The CDR3 runs 17 residues. The source material was blood, either unsorted or a sorted T cell fraction (not recorded which). This clonotype originated in a male donor with ankylosing spondylitis. The rearrangement joins TRBV10-3 to TRBJ2-3, with TRBD2 matching over 7 bases. Here the CDR3 reads CAISESGGTGRTDTQYF. The CDR3 DNA sequence: TGTGCCATCAGTGAGTCCGGGGGGACGGGCCGCACAGATACGCAGTATTTT.